This record concerns one T cell receptor (beta chain) sequence. Its antigen is unknown. These data belong to a study of cytomegalovirus exposure and HLA in healthy donors. Overall study context: An earlier analysis identified 117 million unique TCR beta sequences in 170 million or so T cells.

The CDR3 runs to 14 residues. Germline CDR1 reads SGDLS; CDR2 reads YYNGEE. Between the trimmed V and J ends, which lost 3 bases and 10 bases, there was a span of 17 bases. Whole-study results and caveats: The authors confirmed in vitro that a few CMV-associated chains were specific for CMV antigens. Within an earlier analysis, most TCR beta V segments proved productive either about 87% or about 30% of the time. For most subjects, TCR beta sequences were reported to predict HLA-A and HLA-B alleles with accuracy.

Vbeta (60) and Jbeta (13) primers were used in the PCR. Measured with immunoSEQ multiplex PCR; TCRdb has only the in-frame clones, and not every one. The data hold about 140,000 clones, with approximately 82% observed a single time. This TCR was sampled from a woman between 40 and 50 years old in good health and CMV-seronegative. This sequence joins TRBV9 and TRBJ2-1; perhaps TRBD2 as D (6 bases). What was sequenced was PBMCs. The CDR3 sequence: CASSAAGDFGEQFF. In DNA, the CDR3 is TGTGCCAGCAGCGCCGCCGGGGACTTCGGGGAGCAGTTCTTC.